Listed below are T cell receptor beta chains from one sample, sequenced in a study of CD8+CD57+ T cells in acquired aplastic anemia. Each CDR3 protein gets one entry after TCRdb re-called the reads with MiXCR. The sample carries under 200,000 distinct CDR3 sequences, about 64% recorded once. The specimen sequenced was sorted CD4+, CD8+, or CD8+CD57+ T cells (not recorded which) from PBMCs. Receptors originate from a human donor in good health. Each CDR3 is given with its conserved first and last residue. The order of the fields is clone size, J gene, V gene, D gene, CDR3 protein, CDR3 DNA. The D gene is left open where the match is weak. Not every row has a clone size; where given, it reads once, few, many or a size class.

-	TRBJ2-5	TRBV3-1	-	CASSQDPGQETQYF	TGTGCCAGCAGCCAAGATCCCGGCCAAGAGACCCAGTACTTC
-	TRBJ1-5	TRBV9	TRBD1	CASSVTGGRQPQHF	TGTGCCAGCAGCGTCACAGGGGGGCGACAGCCCCAGCATTTT
-	TRBJ1-1	TRBV7-8	TRBD1	CASSWTPVDRGRRDTEAFF	TGTGCCAGCAGCTGGACGCCCGTGGACAGGGGGCGGAGGGACACTGAAGCTTTCTTT
once	TRBJ2-7	TRBV5-1	-	CASSLARRGDEQYF	TGCGCCAGCAGCTTGGCCCGGCGGGGCGACGAGCAGTACTTC
once	TRBJ2-1	TRBV11-2	-	CASSPTGFLYNEQFF	TGTGCCAGCAGCCCAACCGGGTTCTTATACAATGAGCAGTTCTTC
many	TRBJ2-1	TRBV7-9	-	CASSLSDGKYNEQFF	TGTGCCAGCAGCTTATCGGACGGGAAATACAATGAGCAGTTCTTC
-	TRBJ1-6	TRBV2	TRBD1	CASSTKLTGGGSPLHF	TGTGCCAGCAGCACTAAGCTGACAGGGGGAGGCTCACCCCTCCACTTT
-	TRBJ1-4	TRBV4-1	-	CASSQDPPGGEKLFF	TGCGCCAGCAGCCAAGATCCACCCGGGGGTGAAAAACTGTTTTTT
-	TRBJ2-5	TRBV19	-	CASKYRDQETQYF	TGTGCCAGTAAATACAGGGATCAAGAGACCCAGTACTTC
-	TRBJ2-7	TRBV20-1	-	CSARSISSYEQYF	TGCAGTGCTAGATCCATCAGCAGCTACGAGCAGTACTTC
many	TRBJ1-2	TRBV9	-	CASSSVAYYGYTF	TGTGCCAGCAGTTCCGTGGCTTACTATGGCTACACCTTC
many	TRBJ2-1	TRBV19	TRBD2	CASSISGRAGNEQFF	TGTGCCAGTAGTATTAGCGGGAGGGCCGGTAATGAGCAGTTCTTC
-	TRBJ1-6	TRBV5-1	TRBD1	CASSIGTENSPLHF	TGCGCCAGCAGCATTGGGACAGAGAATTCACCCCTCCACTTT
-	TRBJ1-1	TRBV27	-	CASRGFDTNTEAFF	TGTGCCAGCAGGGGGTTTGACACCAACACTGAAGCTTTCTTT
many	TRBJ2-6	TRBV7-3	TRBD1	CASSATGGDSGANVLTF	TGTGCCAGCAGCGCGACAGGGGGGGACTCTGGGGCCAACGTCCTGACTTTC
-	TRBJ2-3	TRBV29-1	-	CSVGSTDTQYF	TGCAGCGTTGGTAGCACAGATACGCAGTATTTT
-	TRBJ2-3	TRBV29-1	-	CSVEGLGGRGDTQYF	TGCAGCGTTGAAGGCCTAGGGGGGCGCGGAGATACGCAGTATTTT
-	TRBJ2-7	TRBV20-1	TRBD1	CSAIRTGYYEQYF	TGCAGTGCCATTCGGACAGGGTACTACGAGCAGTACTTC
-	TRBJ2-6	TRBV7-9	-	CASSHMTPRSSGANVLTF	TGTGCCAGCAGCCACATGACACCTCGGAGCTCTGGGGCCAACGTCCTGACTTTC
-	TRBJ1-1	TRBV19	-	CASSERSFGNTEAFF	TGTGCCAGTAGTGAAAGGAGCTTCGGGAACACTGAAGCTTTCTTT
-	TRBJ1-6	TRBV20-1	-	CSASPGSGWANSPLHF	TGCAGTGCTAGTCCAGGGTCGGGGTGGGCTAATTCACCCCTCCACTTT
many	TRBJ2-5	TRBV27	-	CASSLFGNQETQYF	TGTGCCAGCAGTTTATTCGGTAACCAAGAGACCCAGTACTTC
-	TRBJ1-2	TRBV5-6	-	CASSLSKGDGYTF	TGTGCCAGCAGCTTGAGTAAGGGGGATGGCTACACCTTC
-	TRBJ2-7	TRBV7-9	-	CASSFRGAMNEQYF	TGTGCCAGCAGCTTTCGGGGGGCTATGAACGAGCAGTACTTC
many	TRBJ1-3	TRBV4-1	-	CASSPSDSSGNTIYF	TGCGCCAGCAGTCCTAGTGATAGCTCTGGAAACACCATATATTTT
-	TRBJ2-3	TRBV10-3	-	CAINPHRGGSTDTQYF	TGTGCCATCAATCCACACAGGGGGGGGAGCACAGATACGCAGTATTTT
-	TRBJ1-1	TRBV7-8	-	CASSLAAGKGVTEAFF	TGTGCCAGCAGCTTAGCGGCAGGAAAAGGCGTTACTGAAGCTTTCTTT
-	TRBJ2-7	TRBV7-9	-	CASSAQLSYEQYF	TGTGCCAGCAGCGCCCAACTGAGCTACGAGCAGTACTTC
few	TRBJ1-2	TRBV7-6	-	CASSLGGGVHGYTF	TGTGCCAGCAGCTTAGGGGGAGGGGTGCATGGCTACACCTTC
-	TRBJ1-5	TRBV19	TRBD1	CASSDRGEGPQHF	TGTGCCAGTAGCGACAGGGGGGAAGGGCCCCAGCATTTT
many	TRBJ2-3	TRBV20-1	TRBD2	CSARELAGFTDTQYF	TGCAGTGCTAGAGAATTAGCGGGCTTCACAGATACGCAGTATTTT
-	TRBJ1-1	TRBV7-2	-	CASSSAFF	TGTGCCAGCAGCTCAGCTTTCTTT
-	TRBJ2-7	TRBV2	-	CASYPGGGFPHEQYF	TGTGCCAGTTATCCCGGAGGTGGTTTTCCTCACGAGCAGTACTTC